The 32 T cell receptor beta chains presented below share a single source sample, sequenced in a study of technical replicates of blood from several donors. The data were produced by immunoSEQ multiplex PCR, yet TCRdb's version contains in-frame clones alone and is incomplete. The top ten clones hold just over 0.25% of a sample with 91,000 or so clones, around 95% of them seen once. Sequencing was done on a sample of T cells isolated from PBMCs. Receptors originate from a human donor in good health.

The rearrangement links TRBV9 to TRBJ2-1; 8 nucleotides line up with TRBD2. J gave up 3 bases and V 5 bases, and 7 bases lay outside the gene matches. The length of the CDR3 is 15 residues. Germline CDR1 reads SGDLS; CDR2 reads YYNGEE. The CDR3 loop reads CASSPPGGDYNEQFF. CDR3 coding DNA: TGTGCCAGCAGTCCACCCGGGGGGGACTACAATGAGCAGTTCTTC.

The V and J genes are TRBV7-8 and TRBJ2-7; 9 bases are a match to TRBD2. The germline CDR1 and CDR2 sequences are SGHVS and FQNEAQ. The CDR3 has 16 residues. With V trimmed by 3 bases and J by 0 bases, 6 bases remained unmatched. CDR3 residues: CASSFPSGGSSYEQYF. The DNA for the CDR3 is TGTGCCAGCAGCTTCCCGAGCGGGGGGAGCTCCTACGAGCAGTACTTC.

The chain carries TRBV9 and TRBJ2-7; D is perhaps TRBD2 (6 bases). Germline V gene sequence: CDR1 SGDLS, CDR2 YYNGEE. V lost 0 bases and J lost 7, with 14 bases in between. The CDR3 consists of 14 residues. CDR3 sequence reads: CASSVAGGSDEQYF. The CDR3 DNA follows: TGTGCCAGCAGCGTAGCTGGGGGGTCAGATGAGCAGTACTTC.

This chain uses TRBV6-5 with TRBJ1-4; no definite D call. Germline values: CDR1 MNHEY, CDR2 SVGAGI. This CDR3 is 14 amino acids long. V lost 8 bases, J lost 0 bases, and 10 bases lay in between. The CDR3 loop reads CASSPLSTNEKLFF. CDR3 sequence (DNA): TGTGCCAGCTCTCCCCTATCAACTAATGAAAAACTGTTTTTT.

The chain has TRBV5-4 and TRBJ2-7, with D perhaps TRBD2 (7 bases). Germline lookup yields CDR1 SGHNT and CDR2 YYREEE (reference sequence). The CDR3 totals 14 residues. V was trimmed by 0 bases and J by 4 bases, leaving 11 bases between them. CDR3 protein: CASSLEGEGYEQYF. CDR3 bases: TGTGCCAGCAGCTTGGAGGGGGAGGGATACGAGCAGTACTTC.

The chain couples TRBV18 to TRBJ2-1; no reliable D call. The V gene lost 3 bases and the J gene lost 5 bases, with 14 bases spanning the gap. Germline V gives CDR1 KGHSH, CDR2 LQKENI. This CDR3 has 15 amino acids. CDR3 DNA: TGTGCCAGCTCACCCAAGTCAGAAAATCACAATGAGCAGTTCTTC. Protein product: CASSPKSENHNEQFF. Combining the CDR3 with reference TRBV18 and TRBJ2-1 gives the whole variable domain NAGVMQNPRHLVRRRGQEARLRCSPMKGHSHVYWYRQLPEEGLKFMVYLQKENIIDESGMPKERFSAEFPKEGPSILRIQQVVRGDSAAYFCASSPKSENHNEQFFGPGTRLTVL.

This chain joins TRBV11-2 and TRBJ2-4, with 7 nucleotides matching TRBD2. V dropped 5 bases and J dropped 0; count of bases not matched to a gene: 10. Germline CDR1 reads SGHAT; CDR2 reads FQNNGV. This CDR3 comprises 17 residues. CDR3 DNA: TGTGCCAGCAGCCCACGAGGGCGGGAGCTAGCCAAAAACATTCAGTACTTC. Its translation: CASSPRGRELAKNIQYF.

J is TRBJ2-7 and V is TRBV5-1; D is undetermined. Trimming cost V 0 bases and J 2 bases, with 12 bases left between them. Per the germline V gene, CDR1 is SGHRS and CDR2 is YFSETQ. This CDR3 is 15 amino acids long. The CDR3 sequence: CASSLVIGVAYEQYF. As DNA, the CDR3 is TGCGCCAGCAGCTTGGTCATCGGTGTAGCCTACGAGCAGTACTTC.

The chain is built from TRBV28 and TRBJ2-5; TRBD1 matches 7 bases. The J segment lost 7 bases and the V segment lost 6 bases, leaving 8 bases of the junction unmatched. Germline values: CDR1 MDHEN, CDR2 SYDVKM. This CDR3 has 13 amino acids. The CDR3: CASRTGSGRTQYF. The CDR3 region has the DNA TGTGCCAGCAGGACAGGGTCGGGTCGGACCCAGTACTTC. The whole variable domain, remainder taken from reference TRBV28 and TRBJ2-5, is DVKVTQSSRYLVKRTGEKVFLECVQDMDHENMFWYRQDPGLGLRLIYFSYDVKMKEKGDIPEGYSVSREKKERFSLILESASTNQTSMYLCASRTGSGRTQYFGPGTRLLVL.

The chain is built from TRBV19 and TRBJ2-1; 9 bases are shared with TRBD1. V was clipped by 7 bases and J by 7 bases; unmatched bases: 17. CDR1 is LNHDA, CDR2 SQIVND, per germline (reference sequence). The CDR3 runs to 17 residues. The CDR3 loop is CASTLGQGPPPRNEQFF. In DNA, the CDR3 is TGTGCCAGTACCCTGGGACAGGGCCCTCCGCCGAGGAATGAGCAGTTCTTC.

The chain's CDR3 is CASSFRDNQPQHF. The CDR3 DNA is TGTGCCAGCAGCTTCCGGGATAATCAGCCCCAGCATTTT. This chain links TRBV5-8 with TRBJ1-5; D gene ambiguous. Germline loops: CDR1 SGHTS, CDR2 YDEGEE. Trimming shortened V by 2 bases and J by 4 bases, and 7 bases separated the two germline ends. The CDR3 has 13 amino acids.

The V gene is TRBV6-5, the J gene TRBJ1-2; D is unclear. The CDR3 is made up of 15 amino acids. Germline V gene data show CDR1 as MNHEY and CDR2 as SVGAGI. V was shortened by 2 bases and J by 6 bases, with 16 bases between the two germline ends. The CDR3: CASSYQRWVFNGYTF. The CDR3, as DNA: TGTGCCAGCAGTTACCAGCGGTGGGTTTTCAATGGCTACACCTTC.

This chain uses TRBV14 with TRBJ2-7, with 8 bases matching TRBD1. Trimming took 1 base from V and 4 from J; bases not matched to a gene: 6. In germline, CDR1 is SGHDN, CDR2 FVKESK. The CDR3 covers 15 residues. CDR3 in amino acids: CASSQVPGGGYEQYF. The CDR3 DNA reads TGTGCCAGCAGCCAAGTCCCAGGGGGCGGGTACGAGCAGTACTTC.

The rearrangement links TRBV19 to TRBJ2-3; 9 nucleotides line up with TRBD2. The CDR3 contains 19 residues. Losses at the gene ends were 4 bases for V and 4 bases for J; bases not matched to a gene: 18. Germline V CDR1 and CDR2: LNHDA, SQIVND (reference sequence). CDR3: CASSTPPLSLAGWADTQYF. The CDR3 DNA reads TGTGCCAGTAGTACCCCACCCCTCTCGCTAGCGGGGTGGGCAGATACGCAGTATTTT.

The CDR3 loop reads CATSRVGQGLYEQYF. As DNA, the CDR3 is TGTGCCACCAGCAGAGTGGGACAGGGACTCTACGAGCAGTACTTC. This chain joins TRBV15 and TRBJ2-7; 9 nucleotides align to TRBD1. The length of the CDR3 is 15 residues. Trimming cost V 1 base and J 3 bases; bases outside gene matches: 4. Germline V gives CDR1 LNHNV, CDR2 YYDKDF (reference sequence).

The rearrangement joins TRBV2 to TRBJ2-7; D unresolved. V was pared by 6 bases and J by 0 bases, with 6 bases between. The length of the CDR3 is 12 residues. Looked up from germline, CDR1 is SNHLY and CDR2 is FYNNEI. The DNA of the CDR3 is TGTGCCAGCAGATCGAGCTCCTACGAGCAGTACTTC. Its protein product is CASRSSSYEQYF.

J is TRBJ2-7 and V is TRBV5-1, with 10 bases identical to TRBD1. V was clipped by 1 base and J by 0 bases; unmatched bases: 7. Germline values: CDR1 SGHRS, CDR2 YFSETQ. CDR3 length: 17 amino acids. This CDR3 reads CASSLMDRGFVSYEQYF. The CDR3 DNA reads TGCGCCAGCAGCTTGATGGACAGGGGGTTTGTCTCCTACGAGCAGTACTTC. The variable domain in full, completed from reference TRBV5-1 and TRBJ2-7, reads KAGVTQTPRYLIKTRGQQVTLSCSPISGHRSVSWYQQTPGQGLQFLFEYFSETQRNKGNFPGRFSGRQFSNSRSEMNVSTLELGDSALYLCASSLMDRGFVSYEQYFGPGTRLTVT.

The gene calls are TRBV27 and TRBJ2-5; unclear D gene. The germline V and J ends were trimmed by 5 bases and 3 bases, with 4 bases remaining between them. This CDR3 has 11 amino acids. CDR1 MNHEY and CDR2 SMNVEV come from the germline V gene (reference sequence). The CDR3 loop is CASSVEETQYF. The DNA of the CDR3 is TGTGCCAGCAGTGTCGAAGAGACCCAGTACTTC.

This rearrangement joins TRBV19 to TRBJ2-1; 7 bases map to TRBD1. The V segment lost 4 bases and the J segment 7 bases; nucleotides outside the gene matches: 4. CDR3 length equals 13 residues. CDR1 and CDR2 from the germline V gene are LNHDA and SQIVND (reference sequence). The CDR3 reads CASSTRQGNEQFF. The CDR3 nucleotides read TGTGCCAGTAGTACTCGACAGGGAAATGAGCAGTTCTTC.

The CDR3 nucleotides are TGCAGCGTTGGGGGCTTAGTAAGAAACATGGATAGGACGACCTATGGCTACACCTTC. The encoded protein is CSVGGLVRNMDRTTYGYTF. V usage is TRBV29-1 and J usage is TRBJ1-2; tentatively, D is TRBD1 (5 bases). This CDR3 is 19 amino acids long. V lost 4 bases and J 4 bases, leaving 31 bases between the germline ends. Looked up from germline, CDR1 is SQVTM and CDR2 is ANQGSEA.

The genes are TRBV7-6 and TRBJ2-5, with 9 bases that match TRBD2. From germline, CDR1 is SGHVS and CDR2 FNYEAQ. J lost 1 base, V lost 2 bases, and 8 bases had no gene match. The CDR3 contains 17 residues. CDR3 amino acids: CASSLRPLAGRQETQYF. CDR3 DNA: TGTGCCAGCAGCTTAAGGCCTCTAGCGGGACGCCAAGAGACCCAGTACTTC.

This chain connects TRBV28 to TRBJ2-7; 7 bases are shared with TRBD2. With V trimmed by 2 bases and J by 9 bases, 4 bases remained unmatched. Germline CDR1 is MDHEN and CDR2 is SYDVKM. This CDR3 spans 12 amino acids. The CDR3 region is CASSLMREWQYF. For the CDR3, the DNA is TGTGCCAGCAGTTTAATGCGGGAGTGGCAGTACTTC.

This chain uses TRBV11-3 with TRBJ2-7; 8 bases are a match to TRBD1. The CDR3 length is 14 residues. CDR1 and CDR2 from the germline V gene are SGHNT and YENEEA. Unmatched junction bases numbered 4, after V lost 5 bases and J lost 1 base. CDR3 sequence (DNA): TGTGCCAGCAGCACGCGGACAGGGTCCTACGAGCAGTACTTC. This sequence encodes CASSTRTGSYEQYF.

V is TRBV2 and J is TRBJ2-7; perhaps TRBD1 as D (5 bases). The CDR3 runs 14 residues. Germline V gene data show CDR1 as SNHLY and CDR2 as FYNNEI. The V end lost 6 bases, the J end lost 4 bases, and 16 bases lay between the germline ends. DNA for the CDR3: TGTGCCAGCAGCAGTCGGCAGGGTGGGTACGAGCAGTACTTC. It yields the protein CASSSRQGGYEQYF.

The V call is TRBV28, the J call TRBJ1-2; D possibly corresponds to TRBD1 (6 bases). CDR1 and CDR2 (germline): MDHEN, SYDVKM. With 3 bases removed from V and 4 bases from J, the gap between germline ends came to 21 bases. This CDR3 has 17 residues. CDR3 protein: CASSLDQGPSIIYGYTF. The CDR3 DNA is TGTGCCAGCAGTTTGGACCAGGGGCCTTCAATTATCTATGGCTACACCTTC.

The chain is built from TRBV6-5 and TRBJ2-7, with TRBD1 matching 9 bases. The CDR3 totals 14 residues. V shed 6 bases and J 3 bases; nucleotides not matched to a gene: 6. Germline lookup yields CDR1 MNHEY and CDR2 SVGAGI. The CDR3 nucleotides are TGTGCCAGCAGCCAAACAGGGGGCTTCTACGAGCAGTACTTC. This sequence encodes CASSQTGGFYEQYF.

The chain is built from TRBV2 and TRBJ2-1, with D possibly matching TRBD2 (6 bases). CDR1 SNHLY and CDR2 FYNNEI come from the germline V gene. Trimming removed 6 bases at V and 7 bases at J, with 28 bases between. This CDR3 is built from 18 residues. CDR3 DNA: TGTGCCAGCAGGGACTCAATCCGGGACTCCTTTCGAAAAAATGAGCAGTTCTTC. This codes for CASRDSIRDSFRKNEQFF.

The CDR3 region is CASSVTYRETPLHF. Here the CDR3 DNA reads TGTGCCAGCAGTGTAACATACAGGGAAACACCCCTCCACTTT. The chain links TRBV2 to TRBJ1-6; possible D gene TRBD1, 6 bases. CDR1 is SNHLY and CDR2 is FYNNEI in the germline V gene. Deletions cut 4 bases from V and 11 bases from J, with 15 bases between. CDR3 length: 14 residues.

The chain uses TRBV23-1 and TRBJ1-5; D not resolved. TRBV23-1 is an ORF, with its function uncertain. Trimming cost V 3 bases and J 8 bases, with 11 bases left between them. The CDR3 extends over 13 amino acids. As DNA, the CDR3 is TGCGCCAGCAGTCAGATGGCAGTCAAGCCCCAGCATTTT. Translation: CASSQMAVKPQHF.

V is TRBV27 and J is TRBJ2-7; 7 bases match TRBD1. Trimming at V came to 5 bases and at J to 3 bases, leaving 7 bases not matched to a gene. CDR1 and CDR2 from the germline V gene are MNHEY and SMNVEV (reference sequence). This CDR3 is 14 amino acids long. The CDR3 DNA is TGTGCCAGCAGTCCCCACAGGGGCAGCTACGAGCAGTACTTC. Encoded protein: CASSPHRGSYEQYF.

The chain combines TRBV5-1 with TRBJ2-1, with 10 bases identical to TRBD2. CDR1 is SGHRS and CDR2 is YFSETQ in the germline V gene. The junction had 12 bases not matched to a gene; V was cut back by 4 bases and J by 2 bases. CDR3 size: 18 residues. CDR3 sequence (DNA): TGCGCCAGCAGCGGAGATCCTAGCGGGAGTTTCGCCTACAATGAGCAGTTCTTC. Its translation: CASSGDPSGSFAYNEQFF. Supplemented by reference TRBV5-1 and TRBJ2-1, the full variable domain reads KAGVTQTPRYLIKTRGQQVTLSCSPISGHRSVSWYQQTPGQGLQFLFEYFSETQRNKGNFPGRFSGRQFSNSRSEMNVSTLELGDSALYLCASSGDPSGSFAYNEQFFGPGTRLTVL.

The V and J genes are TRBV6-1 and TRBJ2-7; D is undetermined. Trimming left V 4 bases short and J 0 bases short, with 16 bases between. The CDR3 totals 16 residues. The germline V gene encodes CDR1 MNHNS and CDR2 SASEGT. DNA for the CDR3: TGTGCCAGCAGTGGTCCAGGTCCCTTGGCCTCCTACGAGCAGTACTTC. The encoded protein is CASSGPGPLASYEQYF.